Each of the 21 T cell receptor beta chains below was sequenced from the same sample in a study of CD4 T cells in relation to SARS-CoV-2 and coronaviruses (dated by TCRdb to the early 2020s). Receptors were amplified or captured by the immunoSEQ multiplex PCR assay. TCRdb's version of the immuneACCESS table is confined to in-frame rearrangements and falls short of the full clone set. An unresolved V gene accounts for under half of the shortfall where checked; the remainder is of unknown origin. This sample comprises tens of thousands of clones, over 75% of them detected only once. The ten largest make up 1.1% to 1.5% of the sample. These receptors are not linked to any known antigen. Sequenced: naive CD4+ T cells from PBMCs, cultured in vitro. The sample's cell subset or site, from its label and the paper: naive CD4+ T cells isolated by negative enrichment. The receptor set was obtained from an adult with COVID-19.

The V call is TRBV28, the J call TRBJ2-5; 7 nucleotides match TRBD2. This CDR3 region has 14 residues. The junction had 6 bases not matched to a gene; V was cut back by 6 bases and J by 2 bases. Germline-derived CDR1 and CDR2 are MDHEN and SYDVKM. The CDR3 sequence is CASRGRVAQETQYF. DNA of the CDR3: TGTGCCAGCAGGGGGAGGGTTGCGCAAGAGACCCAGTACTTC.

The CDR3 nucleotides read TGTGCCAGCAGCCTAAGAGCAGGGTACAATGAGCAGTTCTTC. Its translation is CASSLRAGYNEQFF. V gene TRBV3-1 (or the pseudogene TRBV3-2) combines with J gene TRBJ2-1, with D tentatively TRBD1 (5 bases). V was clipped by 4 bases and J by 4 bases, with 11 bases between them. CDR1 is LGHDT, CDR2 YNNKEL, per germline (reference sequence). This CDR3 has 14 residues.

This chain uses TRBV7-9 with TRBJ1-4; tentative D call: TRBD1 (5 bases). The length of the CDR3 is 15 residues. Germline V gives CDR1 SEHNR, CDR2 FQNEAQ (reference sequence). The V and J ends lost 5 bases and 2 bases respectively, with 12 bases between them. The CDR3, as DNA: TGTGCCAGCAGCAAAAGGACATCCACTAATGAAAAACTGTTTTTT. Translation gives CASSKRTSTNEKLFF.

This chain uses TRBV3-1 (or the pseudogene TRBV3-2) with TRBJ1-6; no clear D gene. CDR3 length: 14 residues. V was shortened by 0 bases and J by 6 bases, with 6 bases between the two germline ends. In germline, CDR1 is LGHDT, CDR2 YNNKEL (reference sequence). CDR3 nucleotide sequence: TGTGCCAGCAGCCAAGACAGGATTAATTCACCCCTCCACTTT. It encodes CASSQDRINSPLHF.

The genes are TRBV12-3 or TRBV12-4 and TRBJ2-1; D gene unclear. This CDR3 contains 11 residues. V was cut by 2 bases and J by 9 bases, with 5 bases left in between. The CDR3 nucleotides read TGTGCCAGCAGTTTACTTCGTGAGCAGTTCTTC. Its translation: CASSLLREQFF.

This chain links TRBV29-1 with TRBJ2-2, with a possible D match to TRBD2 (6 bases). Trimming removed 5 bases at V and 3 bases at J, with 16 bases between. The CDR3 spans 15 residues. Germline-derived CDR1 and CDR2 are SQVTM and ANQGSEA. As DNA, the CDR3 is TGCAGCGTTAAGGCCGGGAGTAGGGACACCGGGGAGCTGTTTTTT. This translates into CSVKAGSRDTGELFF.

This clone was seen only a few times. The CDR3 bases are TGCGCCAGCAGCTTGGGGGGACTAGCGGGAGGCACAGATACGCAGTATTTT. Amino acid sequence: CASSLGGLAGGTDTQYF. The J gene is TRBJ2-3, the V gene TRBV5-1, with 14 bases that match TRBD2. Germline V lookup: CDR1 SGHRS, CDR2 YFSETQ. There are 17 residues in the CDR3. Trimming took 0 bases from V and 1 from J; bases not matched to a gene: 1.

The J gene is TRBJ1-6, the V gene TRBV28, with D possibly matching TRBD1 (6 bases). V lost 6 bases, J lost 7 bases, and 13 bases lay in between. The CDR3 is 14 amino acids. Germline-derived CDR1 and CDR2 are MDHEN and SYDVKM. DNA of the CDR3: TGTGCCAGCAGCAACAGGGCTACCAATTCACCCCTCCACTTT. It yields the protein CASSNRATNSPLHF.

The table lists this clone with a few counts. V is TRBV2 and J is TRBJ2-7, with a possible D match to TRBD2 (6 bases). Germline V gene data show CDR1 as SNHLY and CDR2 as FYNNEI. The V and J ends lost 5 bases and 3 bases respectively, with 17 bases between them. This CDR3 region has 15 residues. The CDR3 is CASSPLGAGFYEQYF. In DNA, the CDR3 is TGTGCCAGCAGTCCCTTGGGTGCGGGGTTCTACGAGCAGTACTTC.

CDR3 loop: CASSQDLARLVNEQFF. The CDR3 DNA reads as TGTGCCAGCAGCCAAGATCTGGCGAGGTTAGTAAATGAGCAGTTCTTC. The V call is TRBV3-1 (or the pseudogene TRBV3-2), the J call TRBJ2-1; no clear D gene. The ends were cut back, 0 bases at V and 7 bases at J, with 16 bases in the middle. The CDR3 runs to 16 residues. The germline V gene has CDR1 LGHDT and CDR2 YNNKEL (reference sequence).

The chain's CDR3 is CAISQTYRLLAGGPRRGELFF. The CDR3 DNA sequence: TGTGCCATCAGTCAGACCTACCGCCTTCTAGCGGGAGGGCCACGACGGGGGGAGCTGTTTTTT. This chain connects TRBV10-3 to TRBJ2-2; 12 nucleotides align to TRBD2. Per the germline V gene, CDR1 is ENHRY and CDR2 is SYGVKD. The CDR3 has 21 amino acids. Losses at the gene ends were 5 bases for V and 8 bases for J; bases not matched to a gene: 24.

This clone has just a few counts. The J gene is TRBJ2-7, the V gene TRBV10-1; 13 bases fit TRBD2. Trimming removed 4 bases from V and 4 bases from J; junction bases left unmatched: 7. The CDR3 is 16 residues long. The V gene's germline CDR1 is WNHNN and CDR2 SYGVQD (reference sequence). This chain's CDR3 is CASSGWTSGSWYEQYF. CDR3 nucleotide sequence: TGCGCCAGCAGTGGGTGGACTAGCGGGAGTTGGTACGAGCAGTACTTC.

The CDR3: CASSRTASTDTQYF. The CDR3 nucleotides are TGTGCCAGTAGTAGGACGGCCTCCACAGATACGCAGTATTTT. The V gene is TRBV19, the J gene TRBJ2-3; no clear D. The CDR3 has 14 amino acids. Per germline, CDR1 LNHDA and CDR2 SQIVND (reference sequence). Deletions cut 4 bases from V and 2 bases from J, with 10 bases between.

The rearrangement links TRBV7-8 to TRBJ2-1, with D unclear. CDR1 and CDR2 (germline): SGHVS, FQNEAQ. V lost 4 bases to trimming and J lost 4 bases, with 8 bases between them. This CDR3 comprises 13 residues. CDR3 sequence: CASSWYGYNEQFF. As DNA, the CDR3 is TGTGCCAGCAGCTGGTATGGGTACAATGAGCAGTTCTTC.

The chain couples TRBV5-4 to TRBJ2-1; the match to TRBD2 covers 11 bases. CDR3 length: 14 residues. Germline V lookup: CDR1 SGHNT, CDR2 YYREEE (reference sequence). V lost 0 bases and J lost 9; bases outside the gene matches: 2. CDR3 residues: CASSLGTSGREQFF. The CDR3, as DNA: TGTGCCAGCAGCTTGGGGACTAGCGGGCGTGAGCAGTTCTTC. The full variable domain, rest sourced from reference TRBV5-4 and TRBJ2-1, is ETGVTQSPTHLIKTRGQQVTLRCSSQSGHNTVSWYQQALGQGPQFIFQYYREEENGRGNFPPRFSGLQFPNYSSELNVNALELDDSALYLCASSLGTSGREQFFGPGTRLTVL.

V usage is TRBV7-8 and J usage is TRBJ2-3, with a tentative D call TRBD1 (5 bases). From germline, CDR1 is SGHVS and CDR2 FQNEAQ. V was shortened by 1 base and J by 5 bases, with 13 bases between the two germline ends. The CDR3 runs 15 residues. CDR3 coding DNA: TGTGCCAGCAGCTTAGTTGTAGGGGTGGGAGATACGCAGTATTTT. Amino acids: CASSLVVGVGDTQYF.

The rearrangement joins TRBV29-1 to TRBJ1-1; tentative D call: TRBD1 (5 bases). CDR1 SQVTM and CDR2 ANQGSEA come from the germline V gene. This CDR3 contains 13 residues. V lost 6 bases and J lost 4, with 15 bases in between. This CDR3 is CSVLERQGTEAFF. DNA of the CDR3: TGCAGCGTATTAGAGAGGCAGGGCACTGAAGCTTTCTTT.

The chain is built from TRBV7-9 and TRBJ2-3; unclear D gene. Germline values: CDR1 SEHNR, CDR2 FQNEAQ (reference sequence). The CDR3 is made up of 15 amino acids. Trimming took off 5 bases at V and 2 bases at J, with 14 bases between the two ends. The CDR3 region has the DNA TGTGCCAGCAGCGAACACGGAGCCTTCACAGATACGCAGTATTTT. Translated, it gives CASSEHGAFTDTQYF.

This clone was seen once. The rearrangement joins TRBV11-3 to TRBJ1-1; a weak D match, TRBD1 (6 bases). This CDR3 has 15 amino acids. V was clipped by 4 bases and J by 5 bases, with 17 bases between them. Germline V gene sequence: CDR1 SGHNT, CDR2 YENEEA. The CDR3: CASSYRGGHSTEAFF. CDR3 coding DNA: TGTGCCAGCAGCTATAGGGGGGGCCATTCAACTGAAGCTTTCTTT. The whole variable domain, remainder taken from reference TRBV11-3 and TRBJ1-1, is EAGVVQSPRYKIIEKKQPVAFWCNPISGHNTLYWYLQNLGQGPELLIRYENEEAVDDSQLPKDRFSAERLKGVDSTLKIQPAELGDSAVYLCASSYRGGHSTEAFFGQGTRLTVV.

The chain employs TRBV20-1 and TRBJ1-5; TRBD1 is a possible D gene (5 bases). Trimming took off 3 bases at V and 4 bases at J, with 13 bases between the two ends. The germline V gene encodes CDR1 DFQATT and CDR2 SNEGSKA (reference sequence). The length of the CDR3 is 14 residues. The CDR3 nucleotides are TGCAGTGCTAGTAAAGGGGATCGTAATCAGCCCCAGCATTTT. Residues: CSASKGDRNQPQHF.

The V and J genes are TRBV11-2 and TRBJ1-6, with a possible D match to TRBD1 (5 bases). Germline V gene lookup returns CDR1 SGHAT and CDR2 FQNNGV. V was shortened by 5 bases and J by 7 bases, with 21 bases between the two germline ends. CDR3 length: 17 residues. This CDR3 is CASSKGIDRGPNSPLHF. The DNA of the CDR3 is TGTGCCAGCAGCAAAGGGATTGACCGGGGCCCCAATTCACCCCTCCACTTT.